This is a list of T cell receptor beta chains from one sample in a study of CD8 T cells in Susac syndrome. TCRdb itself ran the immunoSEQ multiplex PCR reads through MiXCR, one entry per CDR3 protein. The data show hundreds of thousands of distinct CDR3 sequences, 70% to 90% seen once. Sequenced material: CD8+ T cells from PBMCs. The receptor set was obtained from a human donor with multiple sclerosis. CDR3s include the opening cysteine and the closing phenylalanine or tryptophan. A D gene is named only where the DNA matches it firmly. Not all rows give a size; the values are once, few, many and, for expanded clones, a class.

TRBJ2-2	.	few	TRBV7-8	TGTGCCAGCAGATGGGGCAGGGTAATGACCGGGGAGCTGTTTTTT	CASRWGRVMTGELFF
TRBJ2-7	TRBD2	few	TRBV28	TGTGCCAGCAGTTTAATAGCGGGAGGTAGAGACGAGCAGTACTTC	CASSLIAGGRDEQYF
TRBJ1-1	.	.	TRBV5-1	TGCGCCAGCAGCCAGGGATTCGAGGGCACTGAAGCTTTCTTT	CASSQGFEGTEAFF
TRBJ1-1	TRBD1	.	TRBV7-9	TGTGCCAGCAGCGAGAGGGACAGGACAGGGAACACTGAAGCTTTCTTT	CASSERDRTGNTEAFF
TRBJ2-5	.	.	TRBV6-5	TGTGCCAGCAGTTACCCCGCGGAGGGAACCCAAGAGACCCAGTACTTC	CASSYPAEGTQETQYF
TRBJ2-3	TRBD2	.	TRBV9	TGTGCCAGCAGCGCTCCGAGCGGGAGCCACGATACGCAGTATTTT	CASSAPSGSHDTQYF
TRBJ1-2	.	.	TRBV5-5	TGTGCCAGCAGCTTGAATTCAGGTCGGGATGGCTACACCTTC	CASSLNSGRDGYTF
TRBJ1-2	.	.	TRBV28	TGTGCCAGCAGTTTCCAACCGAGCAACTATGGCTACACCTTC	CASSFQPSNYGYTF
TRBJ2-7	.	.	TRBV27	TGTGCCAGCAGTTTCGGGCAGGGACGGGGGCAGTACTTC	CASSFGQGRGQYF
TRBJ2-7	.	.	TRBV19	TGTGCCAGTAGTATGGGCGTGCGATTATACGAGCAGTACTTC	CASSMGVRLYEQYF
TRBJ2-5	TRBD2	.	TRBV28	TGTGCCAGCAGCTCCTCTTACAGACGGACTAGCGGGATCCTGCAAGAGACCCAGTACTTC	CASSSSYRRTSGILQETQYF
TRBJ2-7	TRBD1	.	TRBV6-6	TGTGCCAGCAGTTACCGGGACAGGGACGAGCAGTACTTC	CASSYRDRDEQYF
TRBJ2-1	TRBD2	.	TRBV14	TGTGCCAGCAGCCAAACGATGTACTTAGGGTGGCTAGCGGGACCCCCATACAATGAGCAGTTCTTC	CASSQTMYLGWLAGPPYNEQFF
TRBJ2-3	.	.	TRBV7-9	TGTGCCAGCAGCTTCTGGGTAAGAGGCACAGATACGCAGTATTTT	CASSFWVRGTDTQYF
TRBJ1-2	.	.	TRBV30	TGTGCCTGTCTGCCCGGGACCGACGGCACCTTC	CACLPGTDGTF
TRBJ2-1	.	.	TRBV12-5	TGTGCTAGTGGAATGAACAATGAGCAGTTCTTC	CASGMNNEQFF
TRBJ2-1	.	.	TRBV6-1	TGTGCCAGCAGAAACGAACTAGTGGACTACAATGAGCAGTTCTTC	CASRNELVDYNEQFF
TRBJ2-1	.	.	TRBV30	TGTGCCTGGAGTGTAGTCCAGGCGGAGGGTCGCTTCAATGAGCAGTTCTTC	CAWSVVQAEGRFNEQFF
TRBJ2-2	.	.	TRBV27	TGTGCCAGCAGTTTACCTTACACCGGGGAGCTGTTTTTT	CASSLPYTGELFF
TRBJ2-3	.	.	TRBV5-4	TGTGCCAGCAGCCCCCAAGGTCTTGGAGGTGCAGATACGCAGTATTTT	CASSPQGLGGADTQYF
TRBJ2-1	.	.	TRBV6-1	TGTGCCAGCAGTGTACGGGGGCTCAATGAGCAGTTCTTC	CASSVRGLNEQFF
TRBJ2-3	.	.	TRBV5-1	TGCGCCAGCAGCTTAGGTGGGGTCCCAGATACGCAGTATTTT	CASSLGGVPDTQYF
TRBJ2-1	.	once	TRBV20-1	TGCAGTGCTAGAGGTCCTGGGGAGGGGGGGAATGAGCAGTTCTTC	CSARGPGEGGNEQFF
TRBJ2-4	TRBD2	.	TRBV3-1	TGTGCCAGCAGCCAAGAGGAACTAGCGGGGGGCAACATTCAGTACTTC	CASSQEELAGGNIQYF
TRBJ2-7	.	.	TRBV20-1	TGCAGTGCTAGAGACCGTGGGGCAGGTGACTACGAGCAGTACTTC	CSARDRGAGDYEQYF
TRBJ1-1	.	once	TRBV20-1	TGCAGTGCTAGAGGAGGAGGGTACCGAGAAGCTTTCTTT	CSARGGGYREAFF
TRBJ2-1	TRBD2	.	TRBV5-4	TGTGCCAGCAGCTTATACGGGACCGTCCAACCGACTAGCGGGAGAGGCTCCTACAATGAGCAGTTCTTC	CASSLYGTVQPTSGRGSYNEQFF
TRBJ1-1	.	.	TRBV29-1	TGCAGCGCTAAAGGACGGAAGAACACTGAAGCTTTCTTT	CSAKGRKNTEAFF
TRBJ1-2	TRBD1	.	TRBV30	TGTGCCTGGAGGACGACAGGGAGCTATGGCTACACCTTC	CAWRTTGSYGYTF
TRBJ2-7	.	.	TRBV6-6	TGTGCCAGCACCGAACGGGACACACTCTACGAGCAGTACTTC	CASTERDTLYEQYF
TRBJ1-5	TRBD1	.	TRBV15	TGTGCCACCAGCAGAGAAGGGACAGGGACCCAGCCCCAGCATTTT	CATSREGTGTQPQHF
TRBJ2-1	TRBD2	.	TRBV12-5	TGTGCTAGTGGGGGACGAGCGGGAGGCGGTTTCATACAGGATTACAATGAGCAGTTCTTC	CASGGRAGGGFIQDYNEQFF
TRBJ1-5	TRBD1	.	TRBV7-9	TGTGCCAGCAGCTTAGGACAGGGGTTGCAGCCCCAGCATTTT	CASSLGQGLQPQHF
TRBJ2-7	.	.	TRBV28	TGTGCCAGCAGTAGGGGAGGACGGGAGCAGTACTTC	CASSRGGREQYF
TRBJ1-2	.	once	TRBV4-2	TGTGCCAGCAGCCAAGATTGGCAGGGGAGGATAAGGGGCTACACCTTC	CASSQDWQGRIRGYTF
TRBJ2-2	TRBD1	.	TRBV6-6	TGTGCCAGCAGTTACGGGACAGGGGGCTTCGGGGAGCTGTTTTTT	CASSYGTGGFGELFF